This TCR delta chain was observed in a study of γδ T cells in repeated Plasmodium falciparum infection. TCRdb called clones anew from the multiplex PCR reads with CATT. The table includes around 57,000 delta-chain clones, roughly 1.8% detected once. Only a few counts were recorded for this clone. Antigen specificity is unknown. The amino acid sequence in TCRdb belongs to a much larger clone and departs from this DNA's translation at residue 14, likely a sequencing read error; the sequence shown is translated from the DNA. Flow sorting of PBMC yielded separate Vgamma9/Vdelta2+ and Vdelta2-negative gammadelta T cell populations for bulk repertoire analysis. Overall study findings and caveats: Malian children's Vdelta2-negative repertoires appeared more expanded and less diverse than Australians'. Vgamma9/Vdelta2+ T cells showed a stable polyclonal repertoire with shared TCRgamma sequences.

The J segment lost 3 bases and the V segment lost 0 bases, leaving 12 bases of the junction unmatched. The CDR3 is made up of 19 amino acids. CDR1 is GEAIGNYY and CDR2 is EKD in the germline V gene. The sample comprised gamma-delta T cells from blood. V and J are TRDV2 and TRDJ1; the match to TRDD3 covers 13 bases. TCRdb carries no J gene annotation; the J gene was assigned here by matching the DNA with germline. This TCR was sampled from a pool of human donors (malaria-infected and uninfected, not separated). The CDR3 spells CACDTGSYWGIRVADKLIF. The DNA of the CDR3 is TGTGCCTGTGACACCGGCTCCTACTGGGGGATACGAGTCGCCGATAAACTCATCTTT.